What follows are 5 T cell receptor beta chains derived from one specimen sequenced in a study of T-cell reconstitution after alpha-beta-depleted transplantation in children. During its preparation, the TCRbeta library received unique molecular identifiers. TCRdb itself ran the PCR reads through MiXCR, one entry per CDR3 protein. Of around 270,000 distinct CDR3 sequences listed, around 9.1% were seen once; the top ten hold less than 9%. This material consisted of PBMCs, taken before TCRalphabeta/CD19-depleted stem cell transplant. These receptors were taken from a boy under three years old with acute myeloid leukemia, due to receive a stem cell transplant.

This clonotype was recorded many times. The V and J genes are TRBV5-1 and TRBJ2-5, with D perhaps TRBD1 or TRBD2 (6 bases each). The CDR3 covers 17 residues. V gave up 2 bases and J gave up 2 bases, with 19 bases separating them. The germline CDR1 and CDR2 sequences are SGHRS and YFSETQ. The CDR3 DNA is TGCGCCAGCAGCTTTGGGCGAGTCGGGGGCGTACAAGAGACCCAGTACTTC. It yields the protein CASSFGRVGGVQETQYF.

This clonotype appeared many times. The genes are TRBV29-1 and TRBJ1-3, with 7 bases matching TRBD1. Germline assignment: CDR1 SQVTM and CDR2 ANQGSEA. The CDR3 is made up of 14 amino acids. The ends lost 5 bases at V and 3 bases at J; junction bases unmatched: 7. The CDR3 spells CSVRQGLGGNTIYF. Here the CDR3 DNA reads TGCAGCGTTCGACAGGGCTTGGGTGGAAACACCATATATTTT.

The sample holds a few counts of this clonotype. V is TRBV5-1 and J is TRBJ1-5; TRBD1 agrees at 10 bases. CDR3 size: 16 residues. V gave up 1 base and J gave up 7 bases; unmatched junction bases: 8. The germline V gene encodes CDR1 SGHRS and CDR2 YFSETQ. The CDR3 bases are TGCGCCAGCAGCTTGTCCGGGACAGGGGTAGGACAGCCCCAGCATTTT. As protein: CASSLSGTGVGQPQHF. Drawing the rest from reference TRBV5-1 and TRBJ1-5, the complete variable domain is KAGVTQTPRYLIKTRGQQVTLSCSPISGHRSVSWYQQTPGQGLQFLFEYFSETQRNKGNFPGRFSGRQFSNSRSEMNVSTLELGDSALYLCASSLSGTGVGQPQHFGDGTRLSIL.

This clonotype was detected many times. This chain connects TRBV5-1 to TRBJ2-1, with TRBD2 identical over 13 bases. V shed 1 base, J shed 11 bases, and the junction held 12 bases outside the gene matches. The germline V gene encodes CDR1 SGHRS and CDR2 YFSETQ. The CDR3 has 17 amino acids. CDR3 sequence: CASSLPRLAGGRLQQFF. The CDR3 DNA follows: TGCGCCAGCAGCTTGCCTCGACTAGCGGGGGGCCGTCTACAGCAGTTCTTC.

This clonotype was seen many times. The chain couples TRBV7-6 to TRBJ2-1, with D possibly being TRBD2 (5 bases). CDR1 SGHVS and CDR2 FNYEAQ come from the germline V gene. The CDR3 has 13 residues. With 2 bases removed from V and 15 bases from J, the gap between germline ends came to 17 bases. CDR3 loop: CASSLSLLAPWFF. CDR3 DNA sequence: TGTGCCAGCAGCTTATCCCTTCTAGCCCCGTGGTTCTTC.